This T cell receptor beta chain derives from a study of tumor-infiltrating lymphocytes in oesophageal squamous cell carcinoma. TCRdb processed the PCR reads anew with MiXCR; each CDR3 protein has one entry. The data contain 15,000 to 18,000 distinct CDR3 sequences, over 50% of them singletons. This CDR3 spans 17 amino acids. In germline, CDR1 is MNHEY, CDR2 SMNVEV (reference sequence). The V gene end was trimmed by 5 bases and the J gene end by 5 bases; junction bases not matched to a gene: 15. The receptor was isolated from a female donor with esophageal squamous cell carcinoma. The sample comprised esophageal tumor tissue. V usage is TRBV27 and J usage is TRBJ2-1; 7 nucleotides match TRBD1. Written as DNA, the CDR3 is TGTGCCAGCAGTCTGGCGGACAGGCAGGGAATCAACAATGAGCAGTTCTTC. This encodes CASSLADRQGINNEQFF.